This T cell receptor (beta chain) was sequenced for a study of blood T cell repertoires in COVID-19. As for the study in general: PBMCs, B-cell-depleted T cells, or T cells were the source of the cDNA or gDNA that made up the material.

Clones were read by immunoSEQ multiplex PCR, and TCRdb kept only the in-frame ones, dropping some. Of 30,000 or so clones listed, around four fifths are singletons. V was clipped by 3 bases and J by 0 bases, with 6 bases between them. CDR1 SGHVS and CDR2 FQNEAQ come from the germline V gene. CDR3 length: 13 amino acids. The sequenced material came from peripheral blood. This chain uses TRBV7-8 with TRBJ2-7, with D perhaps TRBD2 (5 bases). This TCR was recovered from a man aged 50 to 59 with acute or convalescent COVID-19. The CDR3 DNA sequence: TGTGCCAGCAGCTTGACTAACTCCTACGAGCAGTACTTC. It encodes CASSLTNSYEQYF. Full variable domain (rest looked up from reference TRBV7-8 and TRBJ2-7): GAGVSQSPRYKVAKRGQDVALRCDPISGHVSLFWYQQALGQGPEFLTYFQNEAQLDKSGLPSDRFFAERPEGSVSTLKIQRTQQEDSAVYLCASSLTNSYEQYFGPGTRLTVT.